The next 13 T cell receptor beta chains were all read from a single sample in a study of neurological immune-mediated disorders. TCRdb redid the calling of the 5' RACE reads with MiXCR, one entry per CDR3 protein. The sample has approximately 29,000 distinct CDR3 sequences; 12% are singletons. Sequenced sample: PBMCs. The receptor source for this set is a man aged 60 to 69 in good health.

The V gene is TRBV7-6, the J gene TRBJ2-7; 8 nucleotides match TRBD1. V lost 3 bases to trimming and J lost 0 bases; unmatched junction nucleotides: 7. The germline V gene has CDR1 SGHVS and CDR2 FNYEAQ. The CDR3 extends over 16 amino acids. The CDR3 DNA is TGTGCCAGCAGCTTTGGGACAGGACTTATCTCCTACGAGCAGTACTTC. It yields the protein CASSFGTGLISYEQYF.

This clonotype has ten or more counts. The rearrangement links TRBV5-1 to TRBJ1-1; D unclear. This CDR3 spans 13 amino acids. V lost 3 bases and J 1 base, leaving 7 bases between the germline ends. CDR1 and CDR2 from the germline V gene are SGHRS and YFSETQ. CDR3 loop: CASSSAPNTEAFF. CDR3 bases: TGCGCCAGCAGCTCGGCACCGAACACTGAAGCTTTCTTT.

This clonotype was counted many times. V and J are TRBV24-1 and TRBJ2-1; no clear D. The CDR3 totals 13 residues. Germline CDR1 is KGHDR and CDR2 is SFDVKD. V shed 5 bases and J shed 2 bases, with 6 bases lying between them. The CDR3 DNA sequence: TGTGCCACCAGTGGCGGAGCCTACAATGAGCAGTTCTTC. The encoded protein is CATSGGAYNEQFF.

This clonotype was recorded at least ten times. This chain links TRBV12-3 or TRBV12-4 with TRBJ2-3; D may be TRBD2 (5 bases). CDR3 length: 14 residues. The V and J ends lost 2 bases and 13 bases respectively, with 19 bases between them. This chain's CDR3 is CASSLLIGRTREYF. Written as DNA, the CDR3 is TGTGCCAGCAGTTTACTGATTGGACGTACGAGGGAGTATTTT.

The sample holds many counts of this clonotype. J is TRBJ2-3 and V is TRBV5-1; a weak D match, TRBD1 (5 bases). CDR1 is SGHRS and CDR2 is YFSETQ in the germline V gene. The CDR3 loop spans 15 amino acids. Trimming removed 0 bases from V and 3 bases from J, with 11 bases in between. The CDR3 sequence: CASSLEQVGTDTQYF. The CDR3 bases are TGCGCCAGCAGCTTGGAACAGGTGGGAACAGATACGCAGTATTTT.

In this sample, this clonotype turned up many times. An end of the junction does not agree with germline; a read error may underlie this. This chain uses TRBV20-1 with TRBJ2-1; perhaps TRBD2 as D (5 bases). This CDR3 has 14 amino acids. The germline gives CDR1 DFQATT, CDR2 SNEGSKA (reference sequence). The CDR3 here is CSAGERTGWNEQFF. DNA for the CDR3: TGCAGTGCTGGAGAGCGGACGGGTTGGAATGAGCAGTTCTTC.

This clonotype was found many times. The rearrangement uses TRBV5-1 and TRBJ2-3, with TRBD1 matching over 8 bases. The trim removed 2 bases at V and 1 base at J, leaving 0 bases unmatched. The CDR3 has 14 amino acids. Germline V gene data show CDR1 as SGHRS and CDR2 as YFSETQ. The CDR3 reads CASSLQGGTDTQYF. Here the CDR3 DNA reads TGCGCCAGCAGCTTACAGGGGGGCACAGATACGCAGTATTTT. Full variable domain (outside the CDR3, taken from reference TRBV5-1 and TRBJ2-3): KAGVTQTPRYLIKTRGQQVTLSCSPISGHRSVSWYQQTPGQGLQFLFEYFSETQRNKGNFPGRFSGRQFSNSRSEMNVSTLELGDSALYLCASSLQGGTDTQYFGPGTRLTVL.

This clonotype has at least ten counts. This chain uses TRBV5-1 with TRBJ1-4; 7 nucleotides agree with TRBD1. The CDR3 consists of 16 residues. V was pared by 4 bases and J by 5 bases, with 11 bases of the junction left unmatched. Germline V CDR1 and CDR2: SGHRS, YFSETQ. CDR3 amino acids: CASSLFTGQWNEKLFF. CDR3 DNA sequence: TGCGCCAGCAGCCTATTTACGGGACAGTGGAATGAAAAACTGTTTTTT. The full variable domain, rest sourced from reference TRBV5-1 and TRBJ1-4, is KAGVTQTPRYLIKTRGQQVTLSCSPISGHRSVSWYQQTPGQGLQFLFEYFSETQRNKGNFPGRFSGRQFSNSRSEMNVSTLELGDSALYLCASSLFTGQWNEKLFFGSGTQLSVL.

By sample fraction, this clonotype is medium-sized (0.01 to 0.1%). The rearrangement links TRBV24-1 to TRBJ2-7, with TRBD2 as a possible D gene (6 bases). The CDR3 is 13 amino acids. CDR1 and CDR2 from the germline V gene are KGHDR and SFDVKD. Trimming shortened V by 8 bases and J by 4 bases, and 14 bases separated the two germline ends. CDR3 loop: CATNAGAGYEQYF. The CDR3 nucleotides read TGTGCCACCAATGCCGGGGCGGGATACGAGCAGTACTTC.

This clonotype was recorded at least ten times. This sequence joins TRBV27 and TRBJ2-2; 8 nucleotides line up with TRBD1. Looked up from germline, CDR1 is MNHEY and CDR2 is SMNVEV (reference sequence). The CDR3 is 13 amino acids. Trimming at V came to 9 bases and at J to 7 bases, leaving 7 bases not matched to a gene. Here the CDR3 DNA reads TGTGCCAGTTCAGGGGGCGCTTACGGGGAGCTGTTTTTT. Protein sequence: CASSGGAYGELFF.

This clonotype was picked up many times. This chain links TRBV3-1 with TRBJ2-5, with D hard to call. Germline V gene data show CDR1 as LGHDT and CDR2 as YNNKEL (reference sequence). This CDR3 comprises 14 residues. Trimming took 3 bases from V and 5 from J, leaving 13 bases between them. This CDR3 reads CASSHLSTRETQYF. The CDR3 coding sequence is TGTGCCAGCAGCCATTTGAGTACGAGGGAGACCCAGTACTTC.

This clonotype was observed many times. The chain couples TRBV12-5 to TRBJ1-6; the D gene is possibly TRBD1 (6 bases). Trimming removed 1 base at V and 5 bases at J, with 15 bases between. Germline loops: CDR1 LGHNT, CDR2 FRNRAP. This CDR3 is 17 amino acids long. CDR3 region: CASGLEILGGHNSPLHF. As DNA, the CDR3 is TGTGCTAGTGGTTTGGAAATATTAGGGGGGCATAATTCACCCCTCCACTTT.

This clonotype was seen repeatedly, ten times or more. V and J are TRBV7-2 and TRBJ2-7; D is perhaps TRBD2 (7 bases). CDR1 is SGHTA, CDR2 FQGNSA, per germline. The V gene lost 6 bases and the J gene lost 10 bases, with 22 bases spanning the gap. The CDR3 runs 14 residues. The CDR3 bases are TGTGCCAGCAGGTTGGATAGCGCCGGCGGGGGCCAGTACTTC. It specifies CASRLDSAGGGQYF.